Sequencing of this TCR beta chain was carried out in a study of T cells after yellow fever vaccination. Study findings and constraints: The study noted that FACS-sorted repertoires could contain abundant clonotypes contaminating from the bulk population. Peaking on day 5 versus 15, the secondary response was faster but weaker. A minor fraction of clonotypes spanned both CD4 and CD8 compartments.

Note on this clonotype: Its target is unknown.

Making TCR cDNA involved 5'RACE template switching, which added UMIs and a universal primer site. MiXCR was run by TCRdb on the 5' RACE reads, yielding one entry per CDR3 protein. The repertoire includes more than 350,000 distinct CDR3 sequences, around 10% of them detected once, and less than 20% sits in the top ten. Germline V gene sequence: CDR1 KGHSH, CDR2 LQKENI. The junction had 7 bases not matched to a gene; V was cut back by 6 bases and J by 3 bases. The CDR3 contains 14 residues. The receptor comes from a man aged 18 to 35 who received the YFV17D yellow fever vaccine. This specimen consisted of PBMCs, obtained on the day of the first yellow fever vaccination. The J gene is TRBJ2-7, the V gene TRBV18, with 8 positions matching TRBD1. Written as DNA, the CDR3 is TGTGCCAGCTCCCCAGGGGGCTTTATCTACGAGCAGTACTTC. Encoded protein: CASSPGGFIYEQYF.